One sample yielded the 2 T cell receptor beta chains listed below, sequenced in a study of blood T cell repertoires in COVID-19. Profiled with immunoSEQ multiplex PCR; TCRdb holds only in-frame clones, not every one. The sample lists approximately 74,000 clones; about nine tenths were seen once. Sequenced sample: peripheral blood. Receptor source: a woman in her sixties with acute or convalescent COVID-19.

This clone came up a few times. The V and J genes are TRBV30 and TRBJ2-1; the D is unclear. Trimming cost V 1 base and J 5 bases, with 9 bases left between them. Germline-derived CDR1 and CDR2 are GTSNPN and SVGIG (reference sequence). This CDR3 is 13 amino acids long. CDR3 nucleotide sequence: TGTGCCTGGAGTGCTAATACCAACAATGAGCAGTTCTTC. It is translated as CAWSANTNNEQFF.

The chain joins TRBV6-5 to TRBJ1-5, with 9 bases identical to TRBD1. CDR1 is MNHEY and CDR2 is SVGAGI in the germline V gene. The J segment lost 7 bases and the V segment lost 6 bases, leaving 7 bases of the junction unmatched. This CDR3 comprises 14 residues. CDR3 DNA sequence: TGTGCCAGCAGATCGGGACAGGGTGAACAGCCCCAGCATTTT. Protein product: CASRSGQGEQPQHF.